A single sample gave rise to the 23 T cell receptor beta chains below, sequenced in a study of T cell responses to AZD1222 COVID-19 vaccine. Here immunoSEQ multiplex PCR was the method, and the copy in TCRdb shows in-frame clones only, minus some. The repertoire holds 70,000 to 95,000 clones, with about 88% as singletons. This sample comprised peripheral blood, obtained on day 0 of AZD1222 vaccination. The receptor set was obtained from an adult in good health.

The gene calls are TRBV10-3 and TRBJ2-5, with D possibly being TRBD1 (6 bases). V dropped 10 bases and J dropped 1 base, with 16 bases sitting between them. This CDR3 contains 14 residues. Germline CDR1 is ENHRY and CDR2 is SYGVKD. The CDR3 coding sequence is TGTGCCACAGAGGGAACAGGGTTCCAAGAGACCCAGTACTTC. Translated, it gives CATEGTGFQETQYF.

The chain carries TRBV5-4 and TRBJ2-2, with D tentatively TRBD2 (5 bases). CDR3 size: 16 residues. Trimming shortened V by 2 bases and J by 4 bases, and 15 bases separated the two germline ends. In germline, CDR1 is SGHNT, CDR2 YYREEE (reference sequence). The CDR3 here is CASSLDGVGGTGELFF. The CDR3 bases are TGTGCCAGCAGCTTAGACGGTGTAGGAGGCACCGGGGAGCTGTTTTTT.

This rearrangement joins TRBV19 to TRBJ2-3; 14 bases are a match to TRBD2. Germline V gene data show CDR1 as LNHDA and CDR2 as SQIVND (reference sequence). The CDR3 is 16 residues long. Unmatched junction bases numbered 8, after V lost 9 bases and J lost 3 bases. This chain's CDR3 is CASRLAGGSGTDTQYF. The CDR3 DNA is TGTGCCAGCAGACTAGCGGGGGGGAGTGGGACAGATACGCAGTATTTT.

The chain is built from TRBV18 and TRBJ2-5; a possible D gene is TRBD1 (5 bases). The V gene lost 2 bases and the J gene lost 5 bases, with 12 bases spanning the gap. CDR3 size: 14 residues. Germline-derived CDR1 and CDR2 are KGHSH and LQKENI. The CDR3 protein is CASSPGGAAETQYF. For the CDR3, the DNA is TGTGCCAGCTCACCAGGTGGGGCCGCGGAGACCCAGTACTTC.

This sequence joins TRBV4-2 and TRBJ1-3; 7 positions match TRBD1. The germline gives CDR1 LGHNA, CDR2 YNFKEQ. The V segment lost 0 bases and the J segment 3 bases; nucleotides outside the gene matches: 8. The CDR3 spans 17 residues. As DNA, the CDR3 is TGTGCCAGCAGCCAAGAGTCAGGGGGTTTTCGTGGAAACACCATATATTTT. It codes for CASSQESGGFRGNTIYF.

V gene TRBV9 combines with J gene TRBJ1-3; D gene ambiguous. CDR1 and CDR2 (germline): SGDLS, YYNGEE. The CDR3 runs 16 residues. V lost 0 bases to trimming and J lost 0 bases, with 10 bases between them. The DNA for the CDR3 is TGTGCCAGCAGCGTAGCTAGTGAGTTCTCTGGAAACACCATATATTTT. Amino acids: CASSVASEFSGNTIYF.

The chain is built from TRBV7-2 and TRBJ1-3; D unresolved. The CDR3 is 13 residues long. The V gene lost 6 bases and the J gene lost 6 bases, with 12 bases spanning the gap. CDR1 and CDR2 from the germline V gene are SGHTA and FQGNSA. The CDR3 bases are TGTGCCAGCAGTTTTGACACCGTAAACACCATATATTTT. This gives the protein CASSFDTVNTIYF.

V is TRBV2 and J is TRBJ2-3; D remains unclear. This CDR3 has 13 amino acids. The V end lost 8 bases, the J end lost 2 bases, and 11 bases lay between the germline ends. Germline CDR1 SNHLY, CDR2 FYNNEI. The CDR3 bases are TGTGCCAGCCAAGGGCTCTCCACAGATACGCAGTATTTT. This translates into CASQGLSTDTQYF.

As for this clone: Mismatch with germline at one junction end may stem from a read error. The genes are TRBV6-1 and TRBJ2-1; 7 nucleotides match TRBD2. Germline-derived CDR1 and CDR2 are MNHNS and SASEGT. The CDR3 is made up of 13 amino acids. CDR3 in DNA: TGTGCCAGCAGTGAATCGGCTTACTGGGGAGGGATCTTC. Protein product: CASSESAYWGGIF.

This CDR3 reads CASSLATEAYNSPLHF. In nucleotides, the CDR3 is TGTGCCAGCAGCTTAGCGACGGAGGCTTACAATTCACCCCTCCACTTT. V usage is TRBV7-2 and J usage is TRBJ1-6; D gene uncertain. The CDR3 extends over 16 amino acids. The V gene lost 0 bases and the J gene lost 7 bases, with 13 bases spanning the gap. Germline loops: CDR1 SGHTA, CDR2 FQGNSA.

The chain joins TRBV18 to TRBJ2-7; D is perhaps TRBD2 (7 bases). Trimming removed 4 bases at V and 2 bases at J, with 12 bases between. The CDR3 runs to 14 residues. Germline V gene data show CDR1 as KGHSH and CDR2 as LQKENI. In DNA form, the CDR3 reads TGTGCCAGCTCACAGGGGGAGGGGGCCTACGAGCAGTACTTC. It codes for CASSQGEGAYEQYF.

This clone was recorded only once. This chain links TRBV5-1 with TRBJ1-4; no reliable D call. The CDR3 has 14 residues. Between the trimmed V and J ends, which lost 2 bases and 0 bases, there was a span of 5 bases. Germline assignment: CDR1 SGHRS and CDR2 YFSETQ. The DNA for the CDR3 is TGCGCCAGCAGCTTCCTGGCAACTAATGAAAAACTGTTTTTT. Amino acids: CASSFLATNEKLFF.

CDR3 sequence: CASSGSESSYNEQFF. In DNA form, the CDR3 reads TGTGCCAGCAGTGGTTCGGAGAGCTCCTACAATGAGCAGTTCTTC. The chain employs TRBV27 and TRBJ2-1; D gene ambiguous. Germline assignment: CDR1 MNHEY and CDR2 SMNVEV (reference sequence). V was shortened by 5 bases and J by 0 bases, with 11 bases between the two germline ends. CDR3 length: 15 amino acids.

The genes are TRBV25-1 and TRBJ1-2; a possible D gene is TRBD1 (5 bases). The CDR3 consists of 17 residues. From germline, CDR1 is MGHDK and CDR2 SYGVNS. Trimming pared 2 bases from V and 0 bases from J, leaving 16 bases between. The CDR3 DNA is TGTGCCAGCAGTGAAGTCCACGGGGGAGGATCTAACTATGGCTACACCTTC. It translates to CASSEVHGGGSNYGYTF.

The chain links TRBV11-1 to TRBJ1-1; D gene unclear. The CDR3 extends over 15 amino acids. V was shortened by 5 bases and J by 4 bases, with 17 bases between the two germline ends. In germline, CDR1 is SGHAT, CDR2 FQDESV (reference sequence). DNA of the CDR3: TGTGCCAGCAGCCCCGATCCAGAGAGCGGCACTGAAGCTTTCTTT. Protein: CASSPDPESGTEAFF. Combining the CDR3 with reference TRBV11-1 and TRBJ1-1 gives the whole variable domain EAEVAQSPRYKITEKSQAVAFWCDPISGHATLYWYRQILGQGPELLVQFQDESVVDDSQLPKDRFSAERLKGVDSTLKIQPAELGDSAMYLCASSPDPESGTEAFFGQGTRLTVV.

This chain connects TRBV6-5 to TRBJ2-7, with TRBD2 as a possible D gene (6 bases). The CDR3 loop spans 15 amino acids. The germline V gene has CDR1 MNHEY and CDR2 SVGAGI. V was trimmed by 5 bases and J by 0 bases, leaving 14 bases between them. The CDR3 loop is CASSLQGLSSYEQYF. The CDR3 bases are TGTGCCAGCAGTCTCCAGGGACTCAGCTCCTACGAGCAGTACTTC.

DNA of the CDR3: TGTGCCAGCAGAAGGAGGGACAGGGTCGGTGAAGCTTTCTTT. Its translation: CASRRRDRVGEAFF. This chain joins TRBV2 and TRBJ1-1; 9 nucleotides line up with TRBD1. The CDR3 is made up of 14 amino acids. Germline-derived CDR1 and CDR2 are SNHLY and FYNNEI. The ends lost 6 bases at V and 7 bases at J; junction bases unmatched: 9.

This rearrangement joins TRBV30 to TRBJ2-2; D call uncertain. The V end was cut by 2 bases, the J end by 2 bases, with 3 bases between. CDR1 is GTSNPN and CDR2 is SVGIG in the germline V gene (reference sequence). CDR3 size: 12 residues. CDR3 DNA sequence: TGTGCCTGGAGTCATAACACCGGGGAGCTGTTTTTT. Encoded protein: CAWSHNTGELFF.

The chain recombines TRBV10-3 with TRBJ2-7, with 10 bases that match TRBD2. The V and J ends lost 2 bases and 4 bases, in that order; junction bases with no gene match: 5. Germline-derived CDR1 and CDR2 are ENHRY and SYGVKD. This CDR3 is 15 amino acids long. CDR3 sequence (DNA): TGTGCCATCAGTGAGGGGACTAGCGCTTGGTACGAGCAGTACTTC. Translated: CAISEGTSAWYEQYF.

The CDR3 DNA is TGTGCCAGTAGTAGACCTAGCGGGGCGAACACCGGGGAGCTGTTTTTT. It encodes CASSRPSGANTGELFF. V gene TRBV19 combines with J gene TRBJ2-2; 9 bases line up with TRBD2. The CDR3 sequence is 16 residues long. After removal of 4 bases from V and 0 bases from J, the junction contained 3 bases not matched to a gene. In germline, CDR1 is LNHDA, CDR2 SQIVND (reference sequence).

This chain links TRBV11-3 with TRBJ2-1, with D hard to call. The V gene lost 0 bases and the J gene lost 6 bases, with 6 bases spanning the gap. The CDR3 runs 13 residues. Germline V gene lookup returns CDR1 SGHNT and CDR2 YENEEA. CDR3 coding DNA: TGTGCCAGCAGCTTAGAATCGTCCAATGAGCAGTTCTTC. This gives the protein CASSLESSNEQFF.

The chain is built from TRBV7-9 and TRBJ1-2, with D unclear. The CDR3 consists of 13 residues. Looked up from germline, CDR1 is SEHNR and CDR2 is FQNEAQ (reference sequence). With 5 bases removed from V and 2 bases from J, the gap between germline ends came to 9 bases. CDR3 DNA sequence: TGTGCCAGCAGCCCCGACGGAAACTATGGCTACACCTTC. Translated: CASSPDGNYGYTF.

The chain couples TRBV7-3 to TRBJ2-1; D might be TRBD1 or TRBD2, each matching 5 bases. The CDR3 runs 13 residues. Trimming removed 2 bases at V and 7 bases at J, with 9 bases between. Germline lookup yields CDR1 SGHTA and CDR2 FQGTGA. Written as DNA, the CDR3 is TGTGCCAGCAGCTTAGGGGGAATGAATGAGCAGTTCTTC. This sequence encodes CASSLGGMNEQFF.